The 19 T cell receptor beta chains in this list originate from one sample, sequenced in a study of control samples from healthy donors and cancer patients. TCRdb's table, derived via immunoSEQ multiplex PCR, lists solely in-frame clones and lacks some. The data show roughly 120,000 clones, 70% to 90% seen once. Sample: blood. The source of these receptors is a man in his fifties in good health.

The chain couples TRBV6-2 or TRBV6-3 to TRBJ1-5; perhaps TRBD1 as D (6 bases). With 2 bases removed from V and 0 bases from J, the gap between germline ends came to 8 bases. Germline CDR1 and CDR2: MNHEY and SVGEGT. The CDR3 runs to 15 residues. In DNA, the CDR3 is TGTGCCAGCAGTTACGGACAGATTAGCAATCAGCCCCAGCATTTT. Its translation: CASSYGQISNQPQHF.

The V gene is TRBV13, the J gene TRBJ2-5; D may match TRBD1 or TRBD2 (5 bases each). The CDR3 runs to 14 residues. Germline values: CDR1 PRHDT, CDR2 FYEKMQ (reference sequence). The V gene lost 6 bases and the J gene lost 1 base, with 12 bases spanning the gap. The CDR3 spells CASSYGTIQETQYF. As DNA, the CDR3 is TGTGCCAGCAGTTACGGGACCATCCAAGAGACCCAGTACTTC.

The count of this clone is one. The chain employs TRBV5-4 and TRBJ2-5; 8 nucleotides align to TRBD2. This CDR3 has 14 amino acids. Germline CDR1 reads SGHNT; CDR2 reads YYREEE (reference sequence). The V and J ends lost 3 bases and 4 bases, in that order; junction bases with no gene match: 5. The CDR3 bases are TGTGCCAGCAGCTATTATACTAGCGGAGAGACCCAGTACTTC. Amino acid sequence: CASSYYTSGETQYF.

V gene TRBV5-4 combines with J gene TRBJ2-2; 7 bases match TRBD1. Germline lookup yields CDR1 SGHNT and CDR2 YYREEE (reference sequence). J gave up 2 bases and V 3 bases, and 4 bases lay outside the gene matches. This CDR3 has 15 residues. CDR3 coding DNA: TGTGCCAGCAGCTCCCGGGACAGAAACACCGGGGAGCTGTTTTTT. Its protein is CASSSRDRNTGELFF.

The V gene is TRBV6-6, the J gene TRBJ1-6; 10 positions match TRBD1. The CDR3 has 16 residues. J lost 6 bases, V lost 2 bases, and 4 bases had no gene match. In germline, CDR1 is MNHNY, CDR2 SVGAGI (reference sequence). The DNA of the CDR3 is TGTGCCAGCAGTTACCGGGACAGGGGATCTAATTCACCCCTCCACTTT. It codes for CASSYRDRGSNSPLHF.

This chain connects TRBV7-8 to TRBJ2-1; 8 bases match TRBD1. The CDR3 consists of 14 residues. CDR1 and CDR2 (germline): SGHVS, FQNEAQ. The V and J ends lost 7 bases and 6 bases, in that order; junction bases with no gene match: 8. The CDR3 loop reads CASTKDRVGNEQFF. CDR3 DNA: TGTGCCAGCACTAAGGACAGGGTCGGCAATGAGCAGTTCTTC.

V usage is TRBV7-9 and J usage is TRBJ2-7, with D possibly TRBD1 on 6 matching bases. Germline V gives CDR1 SEHNR, CDR2 FQNEAQ (reference sequence). V dropped 5 bases and J dropped 0 bases, with 11 bases sitting between them. There are 14 residues in the CDR3. The CDR3 sequence: CASSGRDISYEQYF. CDR3 in DNA: TGTGCCAGCAGCGGCCGGGACATCTCCTACGAGCAGTACTTC.

The J gene is TRBJ2-5, the V gene TRBV27, with 8 bases fitting TRBD1. The CDR3 runs to 14 residues. CDR1 and CDR2 from the germline V gene are MNHEY and SMNVEV (reference sequence). J lost 0 bases, V lost 6 bases, and 3 bases had no gene match. This chain's CDR3 is CASRRTGNQETQYF. CDR3 in DNA: TGTGCCAGCAGGAGGACAGGGAACCAAGAGACCCAGTACTTC.

The DNA of the CDR3 is TGTGCCAGCAGCTTATGGGGAGAAATGAACACTGAAGCTTTCTTT. It specifies CASSLWGEMNTEAFF. The V and J genes are TRBV11-3 and TRBJ1-1; D is uncertain. Germline V lookup: CDR1 SGHNT, CDR2 YENEEA. This CDR3 region has 15 residues. Trimming removed 2 bases from V and 0 bases from J, with 10 bases in between.

The chain recombines TRBV5-1 with TRBJ2-7; 9 bases map to TRBD1. V was clipped by 4 bases and J by 3 bases; unmatched bases: 11. Germline V gives CDR1 SGHRS, CDR2 YFSETQ. There are 16 residues in the CDR3. The CDR3 DNA sequence: TGCGCCAGCAGCCCGATGACAGGGGGAGGCAACTACGAGCAGTACTTC. Protein sequence: CASSPMTGGGNYEQYF.

This chain uses TRBV2 with TRBJ1-4; a possible D gene is TRBD1 (5 bases). CDR3 length equals 15 residues. Trimming stripped 8 bases from V and 5 bases from J, with 18 bases between. CDR1 is SNHLY and CDR2 is FYNNEI in the germline V gene. CDR3 bases: TGTGCCAGCTCGAGTGGTACAGGATTAAATGAAAAACTGTTTTTT. It is translated as CASSSGTGLNEKLFF.

The chain combines TRBV20-1 with TRBJ1-5, with D hard to call. Per germline, CDR1 DFQATT and CDR2 SNEGSKA (reference sequence). V was trimmed by 3 bases and J by 2 bases, leaving 11 bases between them. The CDR3 is 14 residues long. The CDR3 here is CSASHPEGNQPQHF. The CDR3 bases are TGCAGTGCTAGTCACCCAGAGGGCAATCAGCCCCAGCATTTT.

The chain recombines TRBV28 with TRBJ2-7; possibly TRBD2 for D (7 bases). The germline V gene has CDR1 MDHEN and CDR2 SYDVKM. The CDR3 covers 16 residues. V lost 5 bases and J 2 bases, leaving 19 bases between the germline ends. The CDR3 coding sequence is TGTGCCAGCAGTCGGCTCCATAGGGGGGGAGCCTACGAGCAGTACTTC. This translates into CASSRLHRGGAYEQYF. The full variable domain, completed using reference TRBV28 and TRBJ2-7, is DVKVTQSSRYLVKRTGEKVFLECVQDMDHENMFWYRQDPGLGLRLIYFSYDVKMKEKGDIPEGYSVSREKKERFSLILESASTNQTSMYLCASSRLHRGGAYEQYFGPGTRLTVT.

This sequence joins TRBV6-6 and TRBJ2-2; tentatively, D is TRBD1 or TRBD2 (6 bases each). Trimming took off 5 bases at V and 6 bases at J, with 13 bases between the two ends. The germline V gene has CDR1 MNHNY and CDR2 SVGAGI (reference sequence). This CDR3 is built from 14 residues. CDR3 nucleotides: TGTGCCAGCAGTCCGGCCGGGGGCCCCGGGGAGCTGTTTTTT. Its protein product is CASSPAGGPGELFF.

This clone is a singleton in its sample. This chain connects TRBV5-1 to TRBJ2-6, with D uncertain. This CDR3 contains 14 residues. CDR1 SGHRS and CDR2 YFSETQ come from the germline V gene. V was shortened by 2 bases and J by 0 bases, with 3 bases between the two germline ends. CDR3 nucleotides: TGCGCCAGCAGCTTTGCCTCTGGGGCCAACGTCCTGACTTTC. Translation gives CASSFASGANVLTF.

CDR3 sequence: CASSLRDSQYNEQFF. In nucleotides, the CDR3 is TGTGCCAGCAGTCTCCGAGACAGCCAATACAATGAGCAGTTCTTC. The rearrangement uses TRBV27 and TRBJ2-1, with TRBD1 as a possible D gene (5 bases). V was trimmed by 5 bases and J by 4 bases, leaving 15 bases between them. CDR1 and CDR2 from the germline V gene are MNHEY and SMNVEV (reference sequence). The length of the CDR3 is 15 residues.

V usage is TRBV6-5 and J usage is TRBJ2-6; D is perhaps TRBD1 or TRBD2 (5 bases each). Germline lookup yields CDR1 MNHEY and CDR2 SVGAGI. The V and J ends lost 4 bases and 9 bases respectively, with 13 bases between them. This CDR3 contains 14 residues. Here the CDR3 reads CASSSGTPINVLTF. DNA for the CDR3: TGTGCCAGCAGTTCCGGGACGCCGATCAACGTCCTGACTTTC.

V and J are TRBV7-3 and TRBJ2-1, with TRBD2 identical over 10 bases. CDR3 size: 17 residues. Trimming removed 3 bases from V and 4 bases from J; junction bases left unmatched: 9. The germline CDR1 and CDR2 sequences are SGHTA and FQGTGA. The CDR3 bases are TGTGCCAGCAGCTTGGCCCCGACTAGCGGGCCTTACAATGAGCAGTTCTTC. Protein product: CASSLAPTSGPYNEQFF.

The chain couples TRBV18 to TRBJ2-1, with TRBD1 identical over 10 bases. V was pared by 3 bases and J by 5 bases, with 4 bases of the junction left unmatched. This CDR3 has 15 amino acids. Germline CDR1 and CDR2: KGHSH and LQKENI. The CDR3 DNA sequence: TGTGCCAGCTCACCCCGACAGGGGGCTGACAATGAGCAGTTCTTC. As protein: CASSPRQGADNEQFF.